This T cell receptor beta chain was sequenced during a study of spatial heterogeneity in lung cancer. Time point specified: sample taken at primary tumor resection. Researchers sequenced whole RNA taken from tumor, nontumor lung or frozen PBMC without sorting. The 60 to 80 donors had untreated early-stage non-small cell lung cancer. Unique molecular identifiers tagged every individual TCR cDNA molecule. TCRdb fed the 5' RACE reads into MiXCR, producing one record per CDR3 protein. The sample contains roughly 28,000 distinct CDR3 sequences, 8.4% of which appear only once. Germline loops: CDR1 MDHEN, CDR2 SYDVKM. The length of the CDR3 is 14 residues. The V segment lost 7 bases and the J segment 4 bases; nucleotides outside the gene matches: 7.

Specimen: PBMCs, collected at surgery. This sequence originates from a female donor with early-stage non-small cell lung cancer. The V gene is TRBV28, the J gene TRBJ2-4; TRBD1 matches at 7 bases. The CDR3 DNA follows: TGTGCCAGCAACCCTCCGGGACAGAAAAACATTCAGTACTTC. Encoded protein: CASNPPGQKNIQYF.